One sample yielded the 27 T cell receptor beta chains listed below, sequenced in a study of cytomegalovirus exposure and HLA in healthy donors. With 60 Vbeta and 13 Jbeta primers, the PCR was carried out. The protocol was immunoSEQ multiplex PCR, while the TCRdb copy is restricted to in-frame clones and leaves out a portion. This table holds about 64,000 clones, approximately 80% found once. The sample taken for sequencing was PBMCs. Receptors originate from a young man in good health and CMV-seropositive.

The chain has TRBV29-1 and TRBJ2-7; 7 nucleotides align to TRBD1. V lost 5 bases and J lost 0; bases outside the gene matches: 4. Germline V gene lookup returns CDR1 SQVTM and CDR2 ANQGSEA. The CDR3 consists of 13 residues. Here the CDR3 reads CSVKTGDSYEQYF. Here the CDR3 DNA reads TGCAGCGTTAAAACAGGGGACTCCTACGAGCAGTACTTC.

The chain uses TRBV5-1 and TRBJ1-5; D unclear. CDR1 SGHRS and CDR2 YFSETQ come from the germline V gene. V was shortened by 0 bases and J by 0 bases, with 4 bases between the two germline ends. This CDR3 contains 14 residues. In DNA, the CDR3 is TGCGCCAGCAGCTTGGGAGGTAGCAATCAGCCCCAGCATTTT. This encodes CASSLGGSNQPQHF.

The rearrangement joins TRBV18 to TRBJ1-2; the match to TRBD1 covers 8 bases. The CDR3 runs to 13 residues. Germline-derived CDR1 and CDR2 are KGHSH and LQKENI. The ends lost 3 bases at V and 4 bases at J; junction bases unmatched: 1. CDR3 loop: CASSPDRGYGYTF. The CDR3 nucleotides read TGTGCCAGCTCACCTGACAGGGGCTATGGCTACACCTTC. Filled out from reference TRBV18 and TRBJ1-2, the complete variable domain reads NAGVMQNPRHLVRRRGQEARLRCSPMKGHSHVYWYRQLPEEGLKFMVYLQKENIIDESGMPKERFSAEFPKEGPSILRIQQVVRGDSAAYFCASSPDRGYGYTFGSGTRLTVV.

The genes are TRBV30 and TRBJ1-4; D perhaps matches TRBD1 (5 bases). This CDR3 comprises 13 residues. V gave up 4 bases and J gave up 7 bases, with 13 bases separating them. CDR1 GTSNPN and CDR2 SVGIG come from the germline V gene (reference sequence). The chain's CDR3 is CAWKGQGGEKLFF. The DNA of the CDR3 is TGTGCCTGGAAAGGGCAGGGTGGTGAAAAACTGTTTTTT.

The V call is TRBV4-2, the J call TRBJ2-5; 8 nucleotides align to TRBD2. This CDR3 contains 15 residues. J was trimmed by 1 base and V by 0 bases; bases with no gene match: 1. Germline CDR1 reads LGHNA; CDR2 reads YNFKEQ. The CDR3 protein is CASSQDRGGQETQYF. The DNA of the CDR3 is TGTGCCAGCAGCCAAGATCGGGGGGGCCAAGAGACCCAGTACTTC.

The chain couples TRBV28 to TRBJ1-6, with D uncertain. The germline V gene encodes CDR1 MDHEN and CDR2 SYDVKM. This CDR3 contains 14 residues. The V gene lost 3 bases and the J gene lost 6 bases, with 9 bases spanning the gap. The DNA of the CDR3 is TGTGCCAGCAGTTTTCAAGGAGGTAATTCACCCCTCCACTTT. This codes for CASSFQGGNSPLHF.

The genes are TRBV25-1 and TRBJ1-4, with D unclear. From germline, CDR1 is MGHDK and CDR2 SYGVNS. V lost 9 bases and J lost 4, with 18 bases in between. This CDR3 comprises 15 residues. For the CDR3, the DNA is TGTGCCAGGTTTTATACCTTACAGAATAATGAAAAACTGTTTTTT. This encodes CARFYTLQNNEKLFF.

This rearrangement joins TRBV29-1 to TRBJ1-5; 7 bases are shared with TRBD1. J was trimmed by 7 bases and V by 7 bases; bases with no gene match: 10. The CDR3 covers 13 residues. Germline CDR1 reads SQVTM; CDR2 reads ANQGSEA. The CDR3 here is CSDGTVLEQPQHF. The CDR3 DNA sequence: TGCAGCGACGGGACAGTGTTGGAGCAGCCCCAGCATTTT.

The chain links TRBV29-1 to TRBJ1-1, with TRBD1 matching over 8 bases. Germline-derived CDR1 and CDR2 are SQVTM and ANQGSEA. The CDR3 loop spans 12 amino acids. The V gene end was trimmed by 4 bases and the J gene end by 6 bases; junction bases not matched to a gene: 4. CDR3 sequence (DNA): TGCAGCGTTGGACAGGGGAGTGCTGAAGCTTTCTTT. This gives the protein CSVGQGSAEAFF.

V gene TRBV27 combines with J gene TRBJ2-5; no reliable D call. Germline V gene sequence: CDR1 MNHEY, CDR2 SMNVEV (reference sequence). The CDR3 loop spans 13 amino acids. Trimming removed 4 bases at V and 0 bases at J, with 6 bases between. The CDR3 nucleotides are TGTGCCAGCAGTTCCCCGTACCAAGAGACCCAGTACTTC. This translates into CASSSPYQETQYF.

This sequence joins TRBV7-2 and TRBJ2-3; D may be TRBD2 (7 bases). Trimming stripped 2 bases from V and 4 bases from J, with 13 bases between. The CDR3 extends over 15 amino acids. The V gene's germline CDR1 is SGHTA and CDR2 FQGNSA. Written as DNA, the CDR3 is TGTGCCAGCAGCTTAAGAGGGGGGGGTTCAGATACGCAGTATTTT. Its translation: CASSLRGGGSDTQYF.

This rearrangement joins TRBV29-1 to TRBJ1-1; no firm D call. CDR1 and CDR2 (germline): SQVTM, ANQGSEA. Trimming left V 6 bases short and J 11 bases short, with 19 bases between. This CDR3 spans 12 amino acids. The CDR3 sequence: CSVRTGELKAFF. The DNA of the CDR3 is TGCAGCGTCCGTACGGGAGAGCTAAAGGCTTTCTTT.

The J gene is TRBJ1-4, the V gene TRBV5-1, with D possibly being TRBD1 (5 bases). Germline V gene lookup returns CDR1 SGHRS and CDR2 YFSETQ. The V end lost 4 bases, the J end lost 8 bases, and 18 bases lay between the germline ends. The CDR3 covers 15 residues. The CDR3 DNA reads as TGCGCCAGCAGCCGAGGGGACCAGGCGGGGGAAAAACTGTTTTTT. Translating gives CASSRGDQAGEKLFF.

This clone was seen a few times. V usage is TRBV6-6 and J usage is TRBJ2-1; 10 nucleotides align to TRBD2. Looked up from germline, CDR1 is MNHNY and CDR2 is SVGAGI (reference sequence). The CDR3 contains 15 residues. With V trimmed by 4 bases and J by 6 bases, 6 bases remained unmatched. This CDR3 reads CASSSLAGVRNEQFF. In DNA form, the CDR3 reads TGTGCCAGCAGTTCTCTAGCGGGAGTACGCAATGAGCAGTTCTTC.

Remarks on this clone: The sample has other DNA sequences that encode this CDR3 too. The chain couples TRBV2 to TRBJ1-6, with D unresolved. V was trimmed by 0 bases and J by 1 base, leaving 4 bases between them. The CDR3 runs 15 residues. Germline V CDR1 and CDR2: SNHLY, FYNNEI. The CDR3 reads CASSEARSYNSPLHF. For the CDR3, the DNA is TGTGCCAGCAGTGAAGCCAGGTCCTATAATTCACCCCTCCACTTT. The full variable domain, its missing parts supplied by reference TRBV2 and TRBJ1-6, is EPEVTQTPSHQVTQMGQEVILRCVPISNHLYFYWYRQILGQKVEFLVSFYNNEISEKSEIFDDQFSVERPDGSNFTLKIRSTKLEDSAMYFCASSEARSYNSPLHFGNGTRLTVT.

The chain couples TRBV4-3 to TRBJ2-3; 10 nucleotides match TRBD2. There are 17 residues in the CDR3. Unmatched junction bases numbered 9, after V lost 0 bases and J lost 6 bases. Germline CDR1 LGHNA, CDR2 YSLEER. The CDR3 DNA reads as TGCGCCAGCAGCCAAGATTCCAGCGGGAGGGCCGGGGATACGCAGTATTTT. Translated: CASSQDSSGRAGDTQYF.

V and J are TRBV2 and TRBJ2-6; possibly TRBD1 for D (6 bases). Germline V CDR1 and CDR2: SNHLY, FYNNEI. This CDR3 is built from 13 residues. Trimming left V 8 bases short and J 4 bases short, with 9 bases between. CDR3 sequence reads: CASFGTGANVLTF. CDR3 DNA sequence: TGTGCCAGCTTTGGGACAGGGGCCAACGTCCTGACTTTC.

CDR3 residues: CAWSVGENTEAFF. In DNA, the CDR3 is TGTGCCTGGAGTGTAGGGGAGAACACTGAAGCTTTCTTT. The chain recombines TRBV30 with TRBJ1-1; tentative D call: TRBD1 (5 bases). V gave up 0 bases and J gave up 1 base, with 6 bases separating them. The CDR3 sequence is 13 residues long. Per the germline V gene, CDR1 is GTSNPN and CDR2 is SVGIG (reference sequence).

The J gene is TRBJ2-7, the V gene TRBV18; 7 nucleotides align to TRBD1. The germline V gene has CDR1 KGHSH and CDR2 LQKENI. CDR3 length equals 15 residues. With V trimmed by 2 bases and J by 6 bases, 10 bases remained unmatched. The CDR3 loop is CASSPKDRPGLEQYF. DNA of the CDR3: TGTGCCAGCTCACCAAAGGACAGGCCGGGGCTCGAGCAGTACTTC.

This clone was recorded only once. DNA of the CDR3: TGTGCCTGGAGTGTCGGAGACTATGGCTACACCTTC. Translated: CAWSVGDYGYTF. The rearrangement links TRBV30 to TRBJ1-2; D is unclear. The ends were cut back, 0 bases at V and 3 bases at J, with 5 bases in the middle. CDR1 is GTSNPN, CDR2 SVGIG, per germline (reference sequence). The CDR3 has 12 residues.

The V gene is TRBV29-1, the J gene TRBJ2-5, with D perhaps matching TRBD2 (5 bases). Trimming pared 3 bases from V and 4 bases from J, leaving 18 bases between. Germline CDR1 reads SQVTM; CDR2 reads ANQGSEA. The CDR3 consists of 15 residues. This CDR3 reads CSVDPEPLARETQYF. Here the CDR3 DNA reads TGCAGCGTTGATCCTGAACCCCTAGCTAGAGAGACCCAGTACTTC.

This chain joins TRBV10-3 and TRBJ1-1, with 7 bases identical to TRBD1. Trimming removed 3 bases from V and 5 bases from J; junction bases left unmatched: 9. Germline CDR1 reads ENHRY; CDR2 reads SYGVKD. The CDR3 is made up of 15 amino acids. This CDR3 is CAISDPDRAGTEAFF. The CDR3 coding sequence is TGTGCCATCAGTGACCCCGACAGGGCGGGGACTGAAGCTTTCTTT.

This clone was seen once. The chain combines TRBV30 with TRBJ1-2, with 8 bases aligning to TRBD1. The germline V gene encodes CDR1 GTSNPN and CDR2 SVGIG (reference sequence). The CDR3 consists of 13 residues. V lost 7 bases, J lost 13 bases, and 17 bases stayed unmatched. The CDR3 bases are TGTGCCTCCCCGGGGAAGGACAGGGTGATCAGCACCTTC. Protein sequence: CASPGKDRVISTF.

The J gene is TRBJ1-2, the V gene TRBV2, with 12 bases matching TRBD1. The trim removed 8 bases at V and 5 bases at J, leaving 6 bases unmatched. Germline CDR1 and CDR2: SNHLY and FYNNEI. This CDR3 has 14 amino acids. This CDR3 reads CASRDRGQGYGYTF. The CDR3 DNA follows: TGTGCCAGCCGGGACAGGGGGCAAGGGTATGGCTACACCTTC.

DNA of the CDR3: TGTGCCATCAGTGAAATTCGAGAGTCCCACAATGAGCAGTTCTTC. Translating it yields CAISEIRESHNEQFF. The chain uses TRBV10-3 and TRBJ2-1; D is undetermined. V lost 3 bases and J lost 5, with 14 bases in between. The CDR3 is 15 amino acids. Germline CDR1 ENHRY, CDR2 SYGVKD.

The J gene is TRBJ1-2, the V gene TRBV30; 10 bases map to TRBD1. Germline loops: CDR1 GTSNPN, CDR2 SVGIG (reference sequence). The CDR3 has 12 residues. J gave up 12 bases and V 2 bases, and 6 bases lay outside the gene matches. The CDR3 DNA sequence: TGTGCCTGGAGTAGATCCGGGACAGGGGACACCTTC. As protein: CAWSRSGTGDTF.

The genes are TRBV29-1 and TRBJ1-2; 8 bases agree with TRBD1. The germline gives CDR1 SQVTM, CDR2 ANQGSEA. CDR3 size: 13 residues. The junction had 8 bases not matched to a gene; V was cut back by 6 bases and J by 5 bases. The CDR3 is CSVRTGSEYGYTF. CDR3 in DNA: TGCAGCGTACGGACAGGGTCGGAGTATGGCTACACCTTC.